This TCR beta chain was recorded in a study of T cell responses to AZD1222 COVID-19 vaccine. Pooling covered second doses at about 4 or about 12 weeks. The assay was immunoSEQ multiplex PCR, and TCRdb's table has in-frame clones only and misses some. The sample lists 78,000 or so clones, around 80% occurring once. This TCR was recovered from an adult who received the AZD1222 COVID-19 vaccine. The source material was peripheral blood, sampled 28 days after the second AZD1222 dose.

The CDR3 spells CASSLTSTVNEQFF. The DNA of the CDR3 is TGTGCCAGCAGCCTCACCTCCACGGTCAATGAGCAGTTCTTC. The rearrangement joins TRBV7-2 to TRBJ2-1; the D is unclear. Per the germline V gene, CDR1 is SGHTA and CDR2 is FQGNSA. This CDR3 comprises 14 residues. V lost 5 bases and J 6 bases, leaving 14 bases between the germline ends.